Below, 28 T cell receptor beta chains from the same sample are listed, as sequenced in a study of OX40 agonist ivuxolimab in advanced cancers. Receptor amplification or capture employed the immunoSEQ multiplex PCR assay. TCRdb obtained this table from immuneACCESS and retained in-frame rearrangements with V and J assigned. These tables miss some clones; where compared with another copy, unresolved V genes account for less than half of the shortfall, and the remainder is unexplained. This sample gives about 98,000 clones in total; about 83% of them show up just once. Under 0.55% of the sample is taken by the ten largest. The input for sequencing was CD4+ or CD8+ T cells sorted from blood, taken in a trial of the OX40 agonist ivuxolimab. These TCRs come from an adult with an advanced solid tumor such as melanoma, head and neck, liver or kidney cancer.

The V and J genes are TRBV4-1 and TRBJ1-5; possibly TRBD1 for D (5 bases). Trimming left V 1 base short and J 2 bases short, with 18 bases between. The CDR3 is 18 residues long. In germline, CDR1 is MGHRA, CDR2 YSYEKL. CDR3: CASSQGGSAYLGNQPQHF. CDR3 nucleotide sequence: TGCGCCAGCAGCCAAGGGGGCTCGGCCTATTTGGGCAATCAGCCCCAGCATTTT.

The chain combines TRBV9 with TRBJ2-7; maybe TRBD1 (5 bases). The V end was cut by 0 bases, the J end by 2 bases, with 24 bases between. The CDR3 is 19 residues long. CDR1 is SGDLS, CDR2 YYNGEE, per germline. DNA for the CDR3: TGTGCCAGCAGCGTAGAAATGGGGATGGATGGCAGGGTTCCCTACGAGCAGTACTTC. Its translation: CASSVEMGMDGRVPYEQYF.

The chain couples TRBV6-1 to TRBJ2-7; D might be TRBD1 (5 bases). Per the germline V gene, CDR1 is MNHNS and CDR2 is SASEGT. With 7 bases removed from V and 0 bases from J, the gap between germline ends came to 13 bases. CDR3 size: 14 residues. CDR3 coding DNA: TGTGCCAGCATTATAAGGGGTAGCTCCTACGAGCAGTACTTC. Its protein product is CASIIRGSSYEQYF.

The genes are TRBV9 and TRBJ1-6; no definite D call. Germline CDR1 and CDR2: SGDLS and YYNGEE. The ends were cut back, 3 bases at V and 10 bases at J, with 17 bases in the middle. This CDR3 is 15 amino acids long. The CDR3 region is CASSAGGEVASPLHF. CDR3 in DNA: TGTGCCAGCAGCGCAGGCGGGGAAGTAGCCTCACCCCTCCACTTT.

V is TRBV6-6 and J is TRBJ1-1; D gene ambiguous. Germline V gene data show CDR1 as MNHNY and CDR2 as SVGAGI (reference sequence). CDR3 size: 13 residues. Trimming removed 7 bases from V and 1 base from J, with 10 bases in between. CDR3 sequence reads: CASTPGGNTEAFF. The CDR3 region has the DNA TGTGCCAGCACCCCCGGCGGGAACACTGAAGCTTTCTTT.

The chain carries TRBV12-2 and TRBJ2-3; no DNA check was done on the table's D call, TRBD2. TRBV12-2 is designated a pseudogene. The CDR3 runs 16 residues. The CDR3 DNA reads as TGTGCAAGTCGGGGGACACTAGCGGGGAGCACAGATACGCAGTATTTT. Amino acid sequence: CASRGTLAGSTDTQYF.

A single count supports this clone. This chain joins TRBV7-3 and TRBJ1-1; D unresolved. Germline CDR1 is SGHTA and CDR2 is FQGTGA. Trimming stripped 0 bases from V and 5 bases from J, with 10 bases between. The CDR3 spans 14 residues. CDR3 bases: TGTGCCAGCAGCTTAACGGCAGGAAAGACTGAAGCTTTCTTT. Amino acid sequence: CASSLTAGKTEAFF.

V usage is TRBV5-4 and J usage is TRBJ2-6; D possibly matches TRBD1 or TRBD2 (5 bases each). Germline CDR1 is SGHNT and CDR2 is YYREEE (reference sequence). V was trimmed by 3 bases and J by 5 bases, leaving 15 bases between them. The CDR3 is 16 residues long. This CDR3 is CASSSGTLGWANVLTF. CDR3 coding DNA: TGTGCCAGCAGCTCCGGGACGCTTGGGTGGGCCAACGTCCTGACTTTC. The full variable domain, completed using reference TRBV5-4 and TRBJ2-6, is ETGVTQSPTHLIKTRGQQVTLRCSSQSGHNTVSWYQQALGQGPQFIFQYYREEENGRGNFPPRFSGLQFPNYSSELNVNALELDDSALYLCASSSGTLGWANVLTFGAGSRLTVL.

The chain carries TRBV18 and TRBJ2-7; 9 bases match TRBD1. V dropped 2 bases and J dropped 4; count of bases not matched to a gene: 6. The germline CDR1 and CDR2 sequences are KGHSH and LQKENI. CDR3 length equals 15 residues. CDR3 coding DNA: TGTGCCAGCTCACCATCCGGGACAGGGAGGTACGAGCAGTACTTC. The encoded protein is CASSPSGTGRYEQYF.

This clone came up a few times. J is TRBJ1-2 and V is TRBV25-1; D not resolved. This CDR3 spans 14 amino acids. V lost 1 base, J lost 3 bases, and 9 bases lay in between. Germline CDR1 reads MGHDK; CDR2 reads SYGVNS. The CDR3 loop reads CASSEFWGDYGYTF. The CDR3 bases are TGTGCCAGCAGTGAATTCTGGGGTGACTATGGCTACACCTTC.

The chain couples TRBV18 to TRBJ2-1; no firm D call. Trimming pared 2 bases from V and 5 bases from J, leaving 4 bases between. CDR1 and CDR2 (germline): KGHSH, LQKENI. CDR3 size: 12 residues. The CDR3 region has the DNA TGTGCCAGCTCACCAGTCAACAATGAGCAGTTCTTC. Translated: CASSPVNNEQFF.

The rearrangement uses TRBV19 and TRBJ2-7, with 7 nucleotides matching TRBD1. This CDR3 is 12 amino acids long. Germline CDR1 reads LNHDA; CDR2 reads SQIVND (reference sequence). V dropped 10 bases and J dropped 6; count of bases not matched to a gene: 9. CDR3 DNA sequence: TGTGCCACAGGGACAGCTTCTTTCGAGCAGTACTTC. Amino acids: CATGTASFEQYF.

The CDR3: CASSKDRGTEAFF. The CDR3 DNA reads as TGTGCCAGCAGCAAGGACAGGGGGACTGAAGCTTTCTTT. The rearrangement joins TRBV11-2 to TRBJ1-1; 10 positions agree with TRBD1. Per the germline V gene, CDR1 is SGHAT and CDR2 is FQNNGV. CDR3 length equals 13 residues. J was trimmed by 5 bases and V by 5 bases; bases with no gene match: 2. Complete variable domain (other parts from reference TRBV11-2 and TRBJ1-1): EAGVAQSPRYKIIEKRQSVAFWCNPISGHATLYWYQQILGQGPKLLIQFQNNGVVDDSQLPKDRFSAERLKGVDSTLKIQPAKLEDSAVYLCASSKDRGTEAFFGQGTRLTVV.

The J gene is TRBJ2-3, the V gene TRBV7-9; TRBD1 matches at 7 bases. The trim removed 4 bases at V and 0 bases at J, leaving 1 base unmatched. Germline V gene lookup returns CDR1 SEHNR and CDR2 FQNEAQ (reference sequence). The CDR3 is made up of 14 amino acids. This CDR3 reads CASSWDSSTDTQYF. The CDR3, as DNA: TGTGCCAGCAGCTGGGACAGTAGCACAGATACGCAGTATTTT.

V gene TRBV7-9 combines with J gene TRBJ1-2; 8 bases map to TRBD1. The J segment lost 0 bases and the V segment lost 5 bases, leaving 2 bases of the junction unmatched. This CDR3 has 14 amino acids. Germline V gene sequence: CDR1 SEHNR, CDR2 FQNEAQ (reference sequence). The CDR3 nucleotides are TGTGCCAGCAGCCGGGACAGGTCTAACTATGGCTACACCTTC. It specifies CASSRDRSNYGYTF.

The chain carries TRBV9 and TRBJ2-5, with TRBD1 as a possible D gene (6 bases). CDR1 and CDR2 from the germline V gene are SGDLS and YYNGEE. Trimming took 4 bases from V and 2 from J, leaving 12 bases between them. The CDR3 spans 14 residues. The CDR3, as DNA: TGTGCCAGCAGCTCTCGGACAGCACAAGAGACCCAGTACTTC. This translates into CASSSRTAQETQYF.

The V and J genes are TRBV7-9 and TRBJ1-2, with 12 bases matching TRBD1. The V and J ends lost 5 bases and 4 bases, in that order; junction bases with no gene match: 14. Germline lookup yields CDR1 SEHNR and CDR2 FQNEAQ (reference sequence). The CDR3 is 18 amino acids. The CDR3 spells CASSPPTGTGGAGYGYTF. DNA for the CDR3: TGTGCCAGCAGCCCGCCTACCGGGACAGGGGGCGCCGGCTATGGCTACACCTTC.

The J gene is TRBJ2-1, the V gene TRBV7-8; 7 bases are a match to TRBD1. With V trimmed by 3 bases and J by 7 bases, 3 bases remained unmatched. The V gene's germline CDR1 is SGHVS and CDR2 FQNEAQ. The CDR3 is 13 residues long. CDR3 nucleotide sequence: TGTGCCAGCAGCTTCGGCAGGGGGAATGAGCAGTTCTTC. It specifies CASSFGRGNEQFF. Filled out from reference TRBV7-8 and TRBJ2-1, the complete variable domain reads GAGVSQSPRYKVAKRGQDVALRCDPISGHVSLFWYQQALGQGPEFLTYFQNEAQLDKSGLPSDRFFAERPEGSVSTLKIQRTQQEDSAVYLCASSFGRGNEQFFGPGTRLTVL.

The chain recombines TRBV5-1 with TRBJ1-3; D not resolved. Per germline, CDR1 SGHRS and CDR2 YFSETQ. V dropped 6 bases and J dropped 0 bases, with 4 bases sitting between them. The CDR3 is 12 residues long. CDR3 sequence reads: CASTDSGNTIYF. CDR3 nucleotide sequence: TGCGCCAGCACAGACTCTGGAAACACCATATATTTT.

The chain is built from TRBV27 and TRBJ2-1; 7 bases are shared with TRBD2. V dropped 3 bases and J dropped 5; count of bases not matched to a gene: 10. The CDR3 is made up of 16 amino acids. Per the germline V gene, CDR1 is MNHEY and CDR2 is SMNVEV (reference sequence). The CDR3 is CASSFLQAGLDNEQFF. CDR3 nucleotide sequence: TGTGCCAGCAGTTTTTTACAAGCGGGGTTGGACAATGAGCAGTTCTTC.

V and J are TRBV6-5 and TRBJ1-1; 7 nucleotides align to TRBD1. Germline V gives CDR1 MNHEY, CDR2 SVGAGI. With 5 bases clipped from V and 7 bases from J, the junction kept 10 bases outside the gene matches. This CDR3 is 14 amino acids long. This chain's CDR3 is CASSQGGNTREAFF. CDR3 DNA sequence: TGTGCCAGCAGTCAGGGGGGGAATACACGTGAAGCTTTCTTT.

In its sample, this clone was seen many times. Lacking the conserved final phenylalanine or tryptophan, this CDR3 likely reflects a read error. The rearrangement joins TRBV2 to TRBJ1-6, with unresolved D. V gave up 9 bases and J gave up 0 bases, with 9 bases separating them. The V gene's germline CDR1 is SNHLY and CDR2 FYNNEI. The CDR3 sequence is 14 residues long. CDR3: CASTRSSYNSPLHL. CDR3 DNA sequence: TGTGCCAGTACAAGGAGCTCCTATAATTCACCCCTCCACCTT.

The rearrangement uses TRBV29-1 and TRBJ1-3; possible D gene TRBD1, 6 bases. CDR3 length: 13 residues. Per germline, CDR1 SQVTM and CDR2 ANQGSEA. The V end lost 7 bases, the J end lost 2 bases, and 12 bases lay between the germline ends. The CDR3 sequence is CSGGTGTGNTIYF. In DNA, the CDR3 is TGCAGCGGCGGCACAGGGACTGGAAACACCATATATTTT.

The V and J genes are TRBV19 and TRBJ2-7; no firm D call. Germline loops: CDR1 LNHDA, CDR2 SQIVND (reference sequence). The CDR3 covers 12 residues. V was shortened by 5 bases and J by 2 bases, with 7 bases between the two germline ends. CDR3 DNA sequence: TGTGCCAGTAGTCAAGGACCCTACGAGCAGTACTTC. Protein product: CASSQGPYEQYF.

The chain links TRBV6-5 to TRBJ2-1; D is uncertain. Germline loops: CDR1 MNHEY, CDR2 SVGAGI. Trimming left V 7 bases short and J 9 bases short, with 10 bases between. The CDR3 contains 11 residues. The chain's CDR3 is CASTNGFEQFF. CDR3 in DNA: TGTGCCAGCACCAACGGGTTTGAGCAGTTCTTC.

CDR3 region: CASSPPGTVPGELFF. The CDR3 coding sequence is TGTGCCAGCTCACCACCCGGGACAGTGCCCGGGGAGCTGTTTTTT. V is TRBV18 and J is TRBJ2-2; 7 bases match TRBD1. Germline CDR1 and CDR2: KGHSH and LQKENI. Trimming took 0 bases from V and 6 from J; bases not matched to a gene: 4. This CDR3 is built from 15 residues.

The chain combines TRBV10-3 with TRBJ1-1; the D gene is possibly TRBD1 (5 bases). V shed 8 bases and J shed 1 base, with 14 bases lying between them. CDR3 length: 14 residues. Germline CDR1 and CDR2: ENHRY and SYGVKD. The CDR3 spells CAIVAAGPNTEAFF. CDR3 DNA: TGTGCCATCGTTGCCGCAGGGCCGAACACTGAAGCTTTCTTT.

The rearrangement joins TRBV19 to TRBJ1-4, with D uncertain. Trimming stripped 3 bases from V and 7 bases from J, with 9 bases between. The CDR3 covers 13 residues. Germline assignment: CDR1 LNHDA and CDR2 SQIVND (reference sequence). The CDR3, as DNA: TGTGCCAGTAGTATTGGGTACGGTGAAAAACTGTTTTTT. Translating it yields CASSIGYGEKLFF.